This TCR beta chain was obtained from a study of early T cells in non-severe SARS-CoV-2 infection. Turning to the study itself: The authors sequenced bulk RNA from unsorted whole blood, leaving chains unpaired.

Individual cDNA molecules were tagged with unique molecular identifiers, the study reported. TCRdb passed the 5' RACE reads through MiXCR, listing each CDR3 protein once. The sample holds about 64,000 distinct CDR3 sequences, around 18% seen once. The CDR3 runs to 12 residues. Per the germline V gene, CDR1 is SGHRS and CDR2 is YFSETQ. Trimming took 5 bases from V and 6 from J, leaving 10 bases between them. V usage is TRBV5-1 and J usage is TRBJ2-3; D gene ambiguous. Sequencing used whole blood, obtained at baseline. This receptor was obtained from an adult who was a healthcare worker with PCR-confirmed SARS-CoV-2 infection or an uninfected control (not recorded which). This CDR3 reads CASSPFQDTQYF. CDR3 bases: TGCGCCAGCAGTCCCTTCCAGGATACGCAGTATTTT. Variable domain in full (rest from reference TRBV5-1 and TRBJ2-3): KAGVTQTPRYLIKTRGQQVTLSCSPISGHRSVSWYQQTPGQGLQFLFEYFSETQRNKGNFPGRFSGRQFSNSRSEMNVSTLELGDSALYLCASSPFQDTQYFGPGTRLTVL.